Listed here are 5 T cell receptor beta chains from one sample, sequenced in a study of CD8 T cells in Susac syndrome (dated by TCRdb to the late 2010s). Libraries came from the immunoSEQ multiplex PCR assay. RNA was extracted using the RNeasy kit, and roughly 0.45 to 1 ug of the RNA was reverse transcribed with random hexamers. TCRdb reworked the public reads: Q25 trimming with fastp, MiXCR clone assembly, productive beta chains retained. All rows with the same CDR3 protein become a single entry with the most common DNA and genes. Here the sample has around 220,000 distinct CDR3 sequences; 80% to 95% occur a single time. The top ten hold 0.1% to 0.15% of the sample. The sequenced material came from CD8+ T cells from PBMCs. These receptor sequences come from a human donor with multiple sclerosis.

V gene TRBV7-9 combines with J gene TRBJ2-7; 9 bases fit TRBD2. V shed 4 bases and J 3 bases; nucleotides not matched to a gene: 13. The CDR3 covers 17 residues. From germline, CDR1 is SEHNR and CDR2 FQNEAQ (reference sequence). Here the CDR3 DNA reads TGTGCCAGCAGCTCCGGTAGCGGAGCGGGGGGTATCTACGAGCAGTACTTC. Translating it yields CASSSGSGAGGIYEQYF.

This clonotype has a handful of counts. This chain connects TRBV6-5 to TRBJ1-1; D is unclear. The V and J ends lost 6 bases and 0 bases respectively, with 11 bases between them. CDR1 and CDR2 from the germline V gene are MNHEY and SVGAGI. The CDR3 runs 14 residues. CDR3 residues: CASSPRALNTEAFF. DNA for the CDR3: TGTGCCAGCAGCCCCCGGGCACTGAACACTGAAGCTTTCTTT.

V and J are TRBV4-2 and TRBJ2-5, with a tentative D call TRBD2 (6 bases). This CDR3 is built from 17 residues. The germline gives CDR1 LGHNA, CDR2 YNFKEQ. Trimming took off 2 bases at V and 2 bases at J, with 18 bases between the two ends. This CDR3 is CASSQTSSGTLQETQYF. The CDR3 DNA sequence: TGTGCCAGCAGCCAAACCTCATCCGGGACTTTGCAAGAGACCCAGTACTTC.

The chain joins TRBV7-2 to TRBJ2-1; tentatively, D is TRBD1 (6 bases). Between the trimmed V and J ends, which lost 5 bases and 8 bases, there was a span of 19 bases. The length of the CDR3 is 15 residues. The germline V gene has CDR1 SGHTA and CDR2 FQGNSA. Here the CDR3 reads CASSPGAYASHEQFF. In DNA form, the CDR3 reads TGTGCCAGCAGCCCAGGGGCATATGCCTCCCATGAGCAGTTCTTC.

The V and J genes are TRBV7-2 and TRBJ2-5; D is uncertain. The CDR3 loop spans 12 amino acids. Germline values: CDR1 SGHTA, CDR2 FQGNSA. With 5 bases removed from V and 3 bases from J, the gap between germline ends came to 7 bases. CDR3: CASSPNEETQYF. The CDR3 DNA reads TGTGCCAGCAGCCCGAATGAAGAGACCCAGTACTTC. Together with reference TRBV7-2 and TRBJ2-5, the CDR3 gives the full variable domain: GAGVSQSPSNKVTEKGKDVELRCDPISGHTALYWYRQSLGQGLEFLIYFQGNSAPDKSGLPSDRFSAERTGGSVSTLTIQRTQQEDSAVYLCASSPNEETQYFGPGTRLLVL.